These 11 T cell receptor beta chains share one sample of origin, sequenced in a study of cytomegalovirus exposure and HLA in healthy donors. 60 Vbeta and 13 Jbeta primers were used in PCR. The data were produced by immunoSEQ multiplex PCR, yet TCRdb's version contains in-frame clones alone and is incomplete. The sample yields some 140,000 clones, approximately 80% seen once. Sample: PBMCs. The receptors stem from a man aged 30-40 years in good health and CMV-seropositive.

CDR3 residues: CASSLMRRVGANVLTF. In DNA, the CDR3 is TGTGCCAGCAGTTTAATGAGGCGGGTCGGGGCCAACGTCCTGACTTTC. This rearrangement joins TRBV28 to TRBJ2-6, with D possibly being TRBD2 (5 bases). Germline V lookup: CDR1 MDHEN, CDR2 SYDVKM. V lost 2 bases and J lost 4, with 12 bases in between. CDR3 length equals 16 residues.

CDR3 loop: CASSKGLAGGEQFF. Written as DNA, the CDR3 is TGTGCCAGCAGTAAGGGACTAGCGGGAGGTGAGCAGTTCTTC. The V and J genes are TRBV6-4 and TRBJ2-1; 15 positions agree with TRBD2. With 5 bases clipped from V and 9 bases from J, the junction kept 2 bases outside the gene matches. CDR1 is MRHNA and CDR2 is SNTAGT in the germline V gene. This CDR3 comprises 14 residues.

V and J are TRBV7-2 and TRBJ2-3; 12 bases are shared with TRBD2. Germline V gene lookup returns CDR1 SGHTA and CDR2 FQGNSA. This CDR3 spans 16 amino acids. The V segment lost 4 bases and the J segment 7 bases; nucleotides outside the gene matches: 9. CDR3: CASSSPASGRGNTQYF. Here the CDR3 DNA reads TGTGCCAGCAGCTCCCCTGCTAGCGGGAGGGGGAATACGCAGTATTTT.

The chain links TRBV11-2 to TRBJ2-3; D uncertain. The CDR3 has 13 amino acids. The V end was cut by 7 bases, the J end by 3 bases, with 11 bases between. Per the germline V gene, CDR1 is SGHAT and CDR2 is FQNNGV. The CDR3, as DNA: TGTGCCAGCACCTACTCTAGTACAGATACGCAGTATTTT. It yields the protein CASTYSSTDTQYF. The variable domain in full, with the rest retrieved from reference TRBV11-2 and TRBJ2-3, is EAGVAQSPRYKIIEKRQSVAFWCNPISGHATLYWYQQILGQGPKLLIQFQNNGVVDDSQLPKDRFSAERLKGVDSTLKIQPAKLEDSAVYLCASTYSSTDTQYFGPGTRLTVL.

V gene TRBV6-5 combines with J gene TRBJ2-2; possibly TRBD1 for D (5 bases). Trimming stripped 7 bases from V and 5 bases from J, with 11 bases between. Germline V lookup: CDR1 MNHEY, CDR2 SVGAGI. The CDR3 is made up of 13 amino acids. CDR3 DNA: TGTGCCAGCAAGAAGGGGTGGACCGGGGAGCTGTTTTTT. The encoded protein is CASKKGWTGELFF.

The chain couples TRBV2 to TRBJ1-1, with a weak D call TRBD1 (5 bases). The CDR3 extends over 12 amino acids. V was trimmed by 7 bases and J by 7 bases, leaving 13 bases between them. Germline assignment: CDR1 SNHLY and CDR2 FYNNEI. The CDR3 nucleotides read TGTGCCAGCAAGGTCGACAGCGATGAAGCTTTCTTT. Protein product: CASKVDSDEAFF.

The chain is built from TRBV9 and TRBJ2-3; 7 nucleotides agree with TRBD2. The germline V gene has CDR1 SGDLS and CDR2 YYNGEE. The CDR3 totals 18 residues. With V trimmed by 0 bases and J by 2 bases, 12 bases remained unmatched. The CDR3 DNA reads TGTGCCAGCAGCGTAGGGGTTTTCCGGGAGGTGAACACAGATACGCAGTATTTT. Its protein product is CASSVGVFREVNTDTQYF.

This chain connects TRBV5-1 to TRBJ1-3, with D uncertain. Germline values: CDR1 SGHRS, CDR2 YFSETQ. There are 16 residues in the CDR3. Trimming cost V 0 bases and J 0 bases, with 10 bases left between them. CDR3 amino acids: CASSLAGLSSGNTIYF. The CDR3 nucleotides read TGCGCCAGCAGCTTGGCAGGTCTGAGCTCTGGAAACACCATATATTTT.

In its sample, this clone was seen once. The junction departs from the called germline gene at one end, perhaps through a read error. The chain combines TRBV7-9 with TRBJ2-7; D may be TRBD2 (5 bases). Per germline, CDR1 SEHNR and CDR2 FQNEAQ (reference sequence). This CDR3 contains 12 residues. This CDR3 is CSSSVLAYEQYF. In DNA, the CDR3 is TGTTCCAGCAGCGTACTAGCCTACGAGCAGTACTTC.

This clone was seen just once. DNA for the CDR3: TGTGCCAGCAGAACTAGAGCGGGAGGTCTCACAGATACGCAGTATTTT. Its translation: CASRTRAGGLTDTQYF. The chain employs TRBV6-4 and TRBJ2-3, with 9 positions matching TRBD2. Germline values: CDR1 MRHNA, CDR2 SNTAGT. The V segment lost 6 bases and the J segment 2 bases; nucleotides outside the gene matches: 9. The CDR3 length is 16 residues.

The chain recombines TRBV28 with TRBJ2-5; 12 bases are a match to TRBD1. CDR3 length equals 14 residues. The germline V gene has CDR1 MDHEN and CDR2 SYDVKM. The trim removed 6 bases at V and 5 bases at J, leaving 4 bases unmatched. The CDR3 protein is CASSPGTGGETQYF. CDR3 sequence (DNA): TGTGCCAGCAGCCCCGGGACAGGGGGCGAGACCCAGTACTTC.